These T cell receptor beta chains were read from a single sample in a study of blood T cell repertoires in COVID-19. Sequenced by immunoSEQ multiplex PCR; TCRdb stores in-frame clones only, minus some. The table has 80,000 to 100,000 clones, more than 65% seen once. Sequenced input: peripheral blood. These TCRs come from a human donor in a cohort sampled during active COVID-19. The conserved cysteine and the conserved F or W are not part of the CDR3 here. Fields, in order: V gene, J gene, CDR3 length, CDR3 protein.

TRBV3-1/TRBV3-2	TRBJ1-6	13	ASSQEIPGNSPLH
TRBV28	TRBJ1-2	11	ASSLSTGDGYT
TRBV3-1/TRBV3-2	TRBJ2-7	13	ASSSRLAGADEQY
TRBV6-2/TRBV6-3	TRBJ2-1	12	ASSYLVARNEQF
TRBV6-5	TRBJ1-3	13	ASSYSPSSGNTIY
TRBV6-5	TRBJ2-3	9	ASSYSSTQY
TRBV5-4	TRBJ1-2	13	ASSKGTEQGYGYT
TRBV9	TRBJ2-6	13	ASSATGAGANVLT
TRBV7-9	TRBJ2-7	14	ASSDPGTKRTYEQY
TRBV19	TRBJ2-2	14	ASRSWGQGITGELF
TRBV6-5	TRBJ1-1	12	ASSYLRGRTEAF
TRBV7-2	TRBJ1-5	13	ASSPLQGLEEPQH
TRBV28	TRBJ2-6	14	ASSLGLRAGANVLT
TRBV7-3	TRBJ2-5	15	ASSPVGTSGGRETQY
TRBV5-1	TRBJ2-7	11	ASSPRGTYEQY
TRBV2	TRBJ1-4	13	ASSGGTRASEKLF
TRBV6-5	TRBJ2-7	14	ASSYSGTGREGEQY
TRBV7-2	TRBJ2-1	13	ASSTGLAGLNEQF
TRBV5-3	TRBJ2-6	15	ARSLNRVLSGANVLT
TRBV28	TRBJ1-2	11	ASIEYRGYGYT
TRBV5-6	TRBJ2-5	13	ASSLYGGSQETQY
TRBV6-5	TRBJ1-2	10	ASSPGHYGYT
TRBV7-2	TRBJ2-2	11	ASSRQGTGELF
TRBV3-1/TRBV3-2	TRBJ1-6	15	ASSQDNWTGRNSPLH
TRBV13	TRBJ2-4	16	ASSLSSGNLIAKNIQY
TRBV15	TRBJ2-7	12	ATSRGGSSYEQY
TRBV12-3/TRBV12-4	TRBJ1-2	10	ASSLVGTRYT
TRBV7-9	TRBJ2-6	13	ASSRQGRGANVLT
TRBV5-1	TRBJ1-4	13	ASSLVGQGGEKLF
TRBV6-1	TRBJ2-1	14	ASSEGSGGDPNEQF
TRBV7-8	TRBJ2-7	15	ASSEDRNGFLSYEQY
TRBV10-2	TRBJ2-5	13	ASREGQSSQETQY